The 27 T cell receptor beta chains in this list originate from one sample, sequenced in a study of metastatic and nonmetastatic thyroid tumors. No patient had received any treatment before thyroid surgery. TCRdb reanalyzed the PCR reads via MiXCR. Here the sample spans roughly 83,000 clones, 14% to 15% being singletons. The sequenced sample was blood. The receptors derive from a female donor with papillary thyroid cancer or a benign thyroid nodule (not recorded which). Some clones in this sample may be carry-over from other donors' samples.

The chain carries TRBV4-1 and TRBJ2-5; D remains unclear. Germline V gene lookup returns CDR1 MGHRA and CDR2 YSYEKL. V gave up 1 base and J gave up 4 bases, with 19 bases separating them. The CDR3 covers 17 residues. The CDR3 sequence: CASSQVDMGLHGETQYF. As DNA, the CDR3 is TGCGCCAGCAGCCAAGTAGACATGGGCCTCCACGGAGAGACCCAGTACTTC.

This clone was counted a single time. This chain links TRBV20-1 with TRBJ2-2; D is unresolved. This CDR3 is built from 14 residues. Germline loops: CDR1 DFQATT, CDR2 SNEGSKA (reference sequence). Trimming shortened V by 4 bases and J by 0 bases, and 9 bases separated the two germline ends. The CDR3 DNA sequence: TGCAGTGCTACGCCCAACACGAACACCGGGGAGCTGTTTTTT. Its translation: CSATPNTNTGELFF.

At least ten counts were recorded for this clone. The V call is TRBV12-3 or TRBV12-4, the J call TRBJ1-4, with D uncertain. The CDR3 contains 13 residues. V shed 11 bases and J shed 8 bases, with 18 bases lying between them. CDR3 loop: CASGAAPKEKLFF. The DNA of the CDR3 is TGTGCCTCAGGCGCGGCCCCGAAAGAAAAACTGTTTTTT.

This clone was seen ten or more times. J is TRBJ2-3 and V is TRBV7-2, with D perhaps matching TRBD2 (5 bases). V was shortened by 3 bases and J by 2 bases, with 9 bases between the two germline ends. Germline CDR1 reads SGHTA; CDR2 reads FQGNSA. The length of the CDR3 is 14 residues. In nucleotides, the CDR3 is TGTGCCAGCAGCTTGAGGGAACTCACAGATACGCAGTATTTT. Protein: CASSLRELTDTQYF. Full variable domain (outside the CDR3, taken from reference TRBV7-2 and TRBJ2-3): GAGVSQSPSNKVTEKGKDVELRCDPISGHTALYWYRQSLGQGLEFLIYFQGNSAPDKSGLPSDRFSAERTGGSVSTLTIQRTQQEDSAVYLCASSLRELTDTQYFGPGTRLTVL.

Only a few counts were recorded for this clone. A single base separates this from a much larger clone, so it may be a read error. V usage is TRBV28 and J usage is TRBJ2-5; TRBD1 or TRBD2 may be the D gene (6 bases each). CDR3 length: 12 residues. Germline V lookup: CDR1 MDHEN, CDR2 SYDVKM. CDR3 loop: CSSTLKGGTQYF. CDR3 in DNA: TGTTCCAGCACCCTGAAGGGGGGGACCCAGTACTTC.

A note on this clone: Since a much larger clone is just one base distant, this may be a read error. Other nucleotide sequences from this sample produce the same CDR3. The V call is TRBV20-1, the J call TRBJ1-2; tentative D call: TRBD1 (5 bases). The CDR3 is 15 residues long. The germline gives CDR1 DFQATT, CDR2 SNEGSKA (reference sequence). Here the CDR3 reads CSASGEVGGNYGYTF. The CDR3 nucleotides are TGCAGTGCTAGTGGGGAGGTGGGGGGTAACTATGGATACACCTTC.

This clone was seen repeatedly, ten times or more. V usage is TRBV12-3 or TRBV12-4 and J usage is TRBJ2-3; 11 bases line up with TRBD2. The CDR3 contains 15 residues. Losses at the gene ends were 5 bases for V and 4 bases for J; bases not matched to a gene: 5. The CDR3 spells CASSKGTSGADTQYF. The CDR3 DNA sequence: TGTGCCAGCAGTAAAGGGACTAGCGGTGCAGATACGCAGTATTTT.

This clone was picked up many times. The J gene is TRBJ2-1, the V gene TRBV28; a possible D gene is TRBD2 (6 bases). Germline CDR1 MDHEN, CDR2 SYDVKM. Trimming removed 0 bases at V and 5 bases at J, with 8 bases between. The CDR3 covers 14 residues. CDR3 region: CASSLWGGNNEQFF. The CDR3 DNA follows: TGTGCCAGCAGTTTATGGGGGGGTAACAATGAGCAGTTCTTC.

Only a few counts were recorded for this clone. A much more abundant neighbour one base away suggests this may be a read error. Other DNA sequences within the sample encode an identical CDR3. The chain recombines TRBV6-2 or TRBV6-3 with TRBJ2-4, with D tentatively TRBD1 or TRBD2 (5 bases each). The CDR3 loop spans 15 amino acids. The germline gives CDR1 MNHEY, CDR2 SVGEGT. The germline V and J ends were trimmed by 2 bases and 3 bases, with 11 bases remaining between them. The CDR3 region is CASSYGGCGKNIQYF. CDR3 DNA sequence: TGTGCCAGCAGTTACGGGGGATGTGGCAAAAACATTCAGTACTTC.

This clone has a count of ten or more. The chain links TRBV28 to TRBJ1-5, with D tentatively TRBD1 (5 bases). The CDR3 length is 16 residues. V was clipped by 6 bases and J by 2 bases, with 17 bases between them. CDR1 MDHEN and CDR2 SYDVKM come from the germline V gene. CDR3 bases: TGTGCCAGCAGCCCAAGGCGGGGGGGAGGCAATCAGCCCCAGCATTTT. Residues: CASSPRRGGGNQPQHF.

As concerns this clone: One junction end does not reproduce the germline sequence, and a read error may be involved. This chain links TRBV5-1 with TRBJ1-2, with unresolved D. CDR1 is SGHRS, CDR2 YFSETQ, per germline. The CDR3 is 16 amino acids. In DNA form, the CDR3 reads TGCGCCAGCAGCTTGGTTGGCATAACTGGCTCGGATGGCTACAACTTC. Amino acid sequence: CASSLVGITGSDGYNF. Variable domain in full (rest from reference TRBV5-1 and TRBJ1-2): KAGVTQTPRYLIKTRGQQVTLSCSPISGHRSVSWYQQTPGQGLQFLFEYFSETQRNKGNFPGRFSGRQFSNSRSEMNVSTLELGDSALYLCASSLVGITGSDGYNFGSGTRLTVV.

The chain carries TRBV6-1 and TRBJ1-5; 7 bases are a match to TRBD1. Per the germline V gene, CDR1 is MNHNS and CDR2 is SASEGT. The CDR3 runs to 14 residues. J lost 3 bases, V lost 6 bases, and 5 bases had no gene match. Written as DNA, the CDR3 is TGTGCCAGCAGAGTGGACAGGCACAATCAGCCCCAGCATTTT. This gives the protein CASRVDRHNQPQHF.

V and J are TRBV9 and TRBJ2-3; D gene ambiguous. Germline V gives CDR1 SGDLS, CDR2 YYNGEE. V dropped 4 bases and J dropped 0 bases, with 9 bases sitting between them. The CDR3 spans 14 residues. CDR3 residues: CASSWGGSTDTQYF. The CDR3 coding sequence is TGTGCCAGCAGCTGGGGTGGTAGCACAGATACGCAGTATTTT.

This clone was observed at least ten times. The chain employs TRBV5-1 and TRBJ1-1; D is unclear. V lost 4 bases and J lost 5, with 12 bases in between. The CDR3 has 13 residues. CDR1 and CDR2 from the germline V gene are SGHRS and YFSETQ. Written as DNA, the CDR3 is TGCGCCAGCAGCGTGACCCGAGGGACTGAAGCTTTCTTT. It is translated as CASSVTRGTEAFF.

About this clone: A single base separates this from a much larger clone, so it may be a read error. This chain uses TRBV9 with TRBJ1-2; D call uncertain. V was clipped by 6 bases and J by 8 bases, with 14 bases between them. Germline-derived CDR1 and CDR2 are SGDLS and YYNGEE. The CDR3 runs to 12 residues. This CDR3 is CASIPAVAGYTF. The CDR3 coding sequence is TGTGCCAGCATCCCCGCGGTTGCCGGCTACACCTTC.

This clone was picked up many times. V and J are TRBV20-1 and TRBJ1-5; D remains ambiguous. Per germline, CDR1 DFQATT and CDR2 SNEGSKA (reference sequence). The V end was cut by 3 bases, the J end by 0 bases, with 6 bases between. The CDR3 covers 13 residues. This CDR3 is CSASGYSNQPQHF. The CDR3 DNA sequence: TGCAGTGCTAGCGGGTATAGCAATCAGCCCCAGCATTTT.

This clone was seen ten or more times. The chain carries TRBV15 and TRBJ1-1; maybe TRBD1 (5 bases). The CDR3 contains 14 residues. V dropped 5 bases and J dropped 7 bases, with 17 bases sitting between them. CDR1 and CDR2 (germline): LNHNV, YYDKDF (reference sequence). The CDR3 nucleotides are TGTGCCACCAGCGGGGGGGAGGTTACCGATGAAGCTTTCTTT. Translating gives CATSGGEVTDEAFF.

The chain employs TRBV19 and TRBJ2-6, with 9 bases fitting TRBD2. The V gene's germline CDR1 is LNHDA and CDR2 SQIVND (reference sequence). The CDR3 loop spans 16 amino acids. The junction had 5 bases not matched to a gene; V was cut back by 7 bases and J by 1 base. CDR3 sequence reads: CASTPLAGSGANVLTF. The CDR3, as DNA: TGTGCCAGTACCCCCCTAGCGGGGTCTGGGGCCAACGTCCTGACTTTC.

The sample holds many counts of this clone. J is TRBJ1-1 and V is TRBV11-1; D call uncertain. Germline V gives CDR1 SGHAT, CDR2 FQDESV (reference sequence). V was pared by 6 bases and J by 1 base, with 9 bases between. The CDR3 contains 13 residues. DNA of the CDR3: TGTGCCAGCAGTTCGGACGGGAACACTGAAGCTTTCTTT. Translation gives CASSSDGNTEAFF.

This clone was seen many times. This CDR3 reads CASRRGQTSHRNTIYF. CDR3 DNA sequence: TGTGCCAGCAGGCGGGGACAGACTTCTCACAGAAACACCATATATTTT. The chain carries TRBV12-3 or TRBV12-4 and TRBJ1-3, with 7 bases that match TRBD1. After removal of 6 bases from V and 5 bases from J, the junction contained 13 bases not matched to a gene. This CDR3 region has 16 residues.

With regard to this clone: One base away lies a much larger clone, so this may be a sequencing read error. The same CDR3 arises from other DNA sequences in this sample as well. The rearrangement links TRBV19 to TRBJ1-3; D may be TRBD1 (6 bases). In germline, CDR1 is LNHDA, CDR2 SQIVND (reference sequence). This CDR3 comprises 16 residues. For the CDR3, the DNA is TGTGCCAGTAGTATGATACAGGGAGGGACTGGAAATACCATATATTTT. Its translation: CASSMIQGGTGNTIYF.

Remarks on this clone: This may come from a read error, since a much larger clone is one base off. The V and J genes are TRBV7-9 and TRBJ1-2, with 7 bases lining up with TRBD1. The CDR3 extends over 14 amino acids. Trimming cost V 5 bases and J 8 bases; bases outside gene matches: 11. Germline-derived CDR1 and CDR2 are SEHNR and FQNEAQ (reference sequence). The CDR3 DNA is TGTGCCAGCAGCCGGGGGACAGAAATAGGCGGCTACACCTTC. Protein sequence: CASSRGTEIGGYTF.

The sample holds many counts of this clone. The J gene is TRBJ1-1, the V gene TRBV15; D gene ambiguous. Germline V gives CDR1 LNHNV, CDR2 YYDKDF (reference sequence). CDR3 length: 14 amino acids. V was shortened by 5 bases and J by 0 bases, with 10 bases between the two germline ends. In DNA, the CDR3 is TGTGCCACCAGCGCCGGAGCCTTGAACACTGAAGCTTTCTTT. Translating it yields CATSAGALNTEAFF. The whole variable domain, filled in from reference TRBV15 and TRBJ1-1, reads DAMVIQNPRYQVTQFGKPVTLSCSQTLNHNVMYWYQQKSSQAPKLLFHYYDKDFNNEADTPDNFQSRRPNTSFCFLDIRSPGLGDTAMYLCATSAGALNTEAFFGQGTRLTVV.

This clone was seen many times. For the CDR3, the DNA is TGTGCCAGCAGCCAGTTCTCCCGCGGGTTTGAAGCTTTCTTT. This sequence encodes CASSQFSRGFEAFF. The chain combines TRBV3-1 with TRBJ1-1; no reliable D call. This CDR3 has 14 amino acids. In germline, CDR1 is LGHDT, CDR2 YNNKEL (reference sequence). V lost 3 bases, J lost 7 bases, and 15 bases lay in between.

This clone was found many times. The CDR3 sequence: CASSITAGGYNEQFF. The CDR3 DNA reads as TGTGCCAGTAGTATTACAGCGGGGGGTTACAATGAGCAGTTCTTC. The chain carries TRBV19 and TRBJ2-1; 9 bases map to TRBD2. CDR3 size: 15 residues. V shed 3 bases and J 4 bases; nucleotides not matched to a gene: 4. CDR1 LNHDA and CDR2 SQIVND come from the germline V gene (reference sequence).

This sequence joins TRBV20-1 and TRBJ2-1; no reliable D call. V was shortened by 1 base and J by 16 bases, with 26 bases between the two germline ends. The CDR3 runs 15 residues. CDR1 is DFQATT and CDR2 is SNEGSKA in the germline V gene (reference sequence). CDR3: CSARAPTHPGNDHFF. In nucleotides, the CDR3 is TGCAGTGCTAGAGCCCCCACCCACCCGGGCAATGATCATTTCTTC.

This clone was picked up many times. Written as DNA, the CDR3 is TGCAGTGCTATTCTTTCAAACTCCTACAATGAGCAGTTCTTC. It encodes CSAILSNSYNEQFF. This chain links TRBV20-1 with TRBJ2-1; D remains ambiguous. This CDR3 has 14 residues. CDR1 and CDR2 from the germline V gene are DFQATT and SNEGSKA (reference sequence). Trimming removed 4 bases at V and 0 bases at J, with 10 bases between.